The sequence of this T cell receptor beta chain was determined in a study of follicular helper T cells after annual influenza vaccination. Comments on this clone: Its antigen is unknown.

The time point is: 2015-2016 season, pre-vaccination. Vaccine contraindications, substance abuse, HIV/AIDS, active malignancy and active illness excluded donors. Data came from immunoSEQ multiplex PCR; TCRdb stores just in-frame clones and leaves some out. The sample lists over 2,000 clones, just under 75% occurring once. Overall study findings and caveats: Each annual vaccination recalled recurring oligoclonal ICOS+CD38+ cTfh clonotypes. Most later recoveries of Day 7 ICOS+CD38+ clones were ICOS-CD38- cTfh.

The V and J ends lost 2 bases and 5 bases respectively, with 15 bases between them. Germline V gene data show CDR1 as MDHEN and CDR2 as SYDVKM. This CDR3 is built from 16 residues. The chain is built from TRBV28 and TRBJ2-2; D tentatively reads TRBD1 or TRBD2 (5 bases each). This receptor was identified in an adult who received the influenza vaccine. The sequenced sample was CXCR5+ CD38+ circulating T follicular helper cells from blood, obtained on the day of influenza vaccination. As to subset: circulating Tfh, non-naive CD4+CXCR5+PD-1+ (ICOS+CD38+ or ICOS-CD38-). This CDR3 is CASSLTQGEYTGELFF. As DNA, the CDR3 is TGTGCCAGCAGTTTAACGCAGGGAGAGTATACCGGGGAGCTGTTTTTT.